These 30 T cell receptor beta chains share one sample of origin, sequenced in a study of regulatory T cells in long-lasting Graves disease. Time point here: newly diagnosed GD, antithyroid drugs for less than 3 months. RNA isolated from PBMCs was used to make the TCR library. TCR beta libraries were built with iRepertoire HTBI primers and Arm-PCR of CDR3 regions. TCRdb analysed the multiplex PCR reads with MiXCR anew, one entry per CDR3 protein. The sample includes fewer than 350,000 distinct CDR3 sequences, 15% to 20% seen only once; the top ten take about 39%. Source: peripheral blood mononuclear cells (PBMCs), taken at new diagnosis, from a patient treated with antithyroid drugs. Source of these receptors: a female donor with Graves disease.

This clonotype was seen repeatedly, ten times or more. This chain connects TRBV27 to TRBJ2-3; 8 bases map to TRBD2. J lost 2 bases, V lost 5 bases, and 6 bases had no gene match. Germline V gene sequence: CDR1 MNHEY, CDR2 SMNVEV (reference sequence). There are 15 residues in the CDR3. CDR3 nucleotide sequence: TGTGCCAGCAGTGACTTAGCGGGATACACAGATACGCAGTATTTT. Translating gives CASSDLAGYTDTQYF.

This clonotype was seen repeatedly, ten times or more. The genes are TRBV30 and TRBJ1-5; D ambiguous. This CDR3 region has 13 residues. Germline lookup yields CDR1 GTSNPN and CDR2 SVGIG (reference sequence). The ends were cut back, 2 bases at V and 0 bases at J, with 5 bases in the middle. The DNA for the CDR3 is TGTGCCTGGAGTCCGGATAGCAATCAGCCCCAGCATTTT. It specifies CAWSPDSNQPQHF.

This clonotype was seen more than once but under ten times. The V call is TRBV29-1, the J call TRBJ1-1; maybe TRBD1 (6 bases). The CDR3 consists of 13 residues. V was shortened by 7 bases and J by 0 bases, with 12 bases between the two germline ends. Germline V gives CDR1 SQVTM, CDR2 ANQGSEA. CDR3 sequence: CSGGTIMNTEAFF. The CDR3 DNA is TGCAGCGGTGGGACAATCATGAACACTGAAGCTTTCTTT.

This clonotype was seen many times. The genes are TRBV28 and TRBJ2-7, with TRBD1 as a possible D gene (5 bases). Germline CDR1 reads MDHEN; CDR2 reads SYDVKM. Trimming took 10 bases from V and 2 from J, leaving 12 bases between them. The CDR3 extends over 12 amino acids. This chain's CDR3 is CATSRATYEQYF. The DNA for the CDR3 is TGTGCCACTTCCAGGGCAACCTACGAGCAGTACTTC. The variable domain in full, completed from reference TRBV28 and TRBJ2-7, reads DVKVTQSSRYLVKRTGEKVFLECVQDMDHENMFWYRQDPGLGLRLIYFSYDVKMKEKGDIPEGYSVSREKKERFSLILESASTNQTSMYLCATSRATYEQYFGPGTRLTVT.

This clonotype was counted ten times or more. The genes are TRBV2 and TRBJ1-2; 7 positions match TRBD1. V was pared by 6 bases and J by 4 bases, with 5 bases of the junction left unmatched. The CDR3 is made up of 13 amino acids. Germline assignment: CDR1 SNHLY and CDR2 FYNNEI. The CDR3: CASRKPGGYGYTF. The CDR3 DNA sequence: TGTGCCAGCAGAAAACCAGGGGGCTATGGCTACACCTTC.

This clonotype was picked up many times. The V call is TRBV28, the J call TRBJ2-1; 7 bases line up with TRBD1. V dropped 0 bases and J dropped 1; count of bases not matched to a gene: 0. In germline, CDR1 is MDHEN, CDR2 SYDVKM. The CDR3 covers 15 residues. This chain's CDR3 is CASSLWGQSYNEQFF. CDR3 DNA sequence: TGTGCCAGCAGTTTATGGGGACAGTCCTACAATGAGCAGTTCTTC.

This clonotype was seen at least ten times. The genes are TRBV19 and TRBJ1-5; 12 positions agree with TRBD1. Per the germline V gene, CDR1 is LNHDA and CDR2 is SQIVND (reference sequence). Unmatched junction bases numbered 4, after V lost 7 bases and J lost 6 bases. CDR3 size: 14 residues. The chain's CDR3 is CASTGTGGSQPQHF. Written as DNA, the CDR3 is TGTGCCAGTACCGGGACAGGGGGCTCTCAGCCCCAGCATTTT. Together with reference TRBV19 and TRBJ1-5, the CDR3 gives the full variable domain: DGGITQSPKYLFRKEGQNVTLSCEQNLNHDAMYWYRQDPGQGLRLIYYSQIVNDFQKGDIAEGYSVSREKKESFPLTVTSAQKNPTAFYLCASTGTGGSQPQHFGDGTRLSIL.

The chain joins TRBV29-1 to TRBJ2-7; 10 bases are shared with TRBD1. Germline CDR1 and CDR2: SQVTM and ANQGSEA. After removal of 4 bases from V and 5 bases from J, the junction contained 5 bases not matched to a gene. CDR3 length: 13 residues. The CDR3: CSVGGTGADEQYF. CDR3 coding DNA: TGCAGCGTTGGAGGGACAGGGGCTGACGAGCAGTACTTC.

This clonotype was found a few times. The J gene is TRBJ2-3, the V gene TRBV7-2; tentatively, D is TRBD1 or TRBD2 (5 bases each). Germline V gene sequence: CDR1 SGHTA, CDR2 FQGNSA. The V end lost 2 bases, the J end lost 4 bases, and 10 bases lay between the germline ends. This CDR3 comprises 14 residues. In DNA form, the CDR3 reads TGTGCCAGCAGCTTACTGGGGACGGCAGATACGCAGTATTTT. Its translation is CASSLLGTADTQYF.

A word on this clonotype: It may be a read error: a sequence one base away is much more abundant. The chain employs TRBV15 and TRBJ2-5, with D hard to call. The CDR3 totals 12 residues. The germline V gene encodes CDR1 LNHNV and CDR2 YYDKDF (reference sequence). CDR3 sequence (DNA): TGTGCCACCATCAGAGATATGGAGACCCAGTACTTC. Translation gives CATIRDMETQYF.

Ten or more counts support this clonotype. V gene TRBV11-3 combines with J gene TRBJ1-2, with unresolved D. CDR1 SGHNT and CDR2 YENEEA come from the germline V gene. The length of the CDR3 is 13 residues. Trimming cost V 3 bases and J 4 bases, with 9 bases left between them. As DNA, the CDR3 is TGTGCCAGCAGCTTGGGCAACCCCTATGGCTACACCTTC. Translated: CASSLGNPYGYTF.

This clonotype was seen repeatedly, ten times or more. In DNA, the CDR3 is TGTGCCAGCAGACCAGGGGTGGGCAATCAGCCCCAGCATTTT. Translating gives CASRPGVGNQPQHF. J is TRBJ1-5 and V is TRBV5-5; a possible D gene is TRBD1 (6 bases). Trimming left V 5 bases short and J 2 bases short, with 11 bases between. CDR1 and CDR2 (germline): SGHKS, YYEKEE (reference sequence). This CDR3 is built from 14 residues.

At least ten counts were recorded for this clonotype. The V and J genes are TRBV28 and TRBJ2-5; 11 nucleotides agree with TRBD1. Germline trimming cut 9 bases from V and 4 bases from J; bases unmatched to any gene: 7. The CDR3 runs 14 residues. Germline loops: CDR1 MDHEN, CDR2 SYDVKM. This CDR3 is CASRTGGLGETQYF. CDR3 DNA: TGTGCCAGTAGGACAGGGGGCTTGGGAGAGACCCAGTACTTC.

This clonotype was recorded at least ten times. This rearrangement joins TRBV5-1 to TRBJ1-2; 7 bases line up with TRBD1. V lost 2 bases to trimming and J lost 10 bases; unmatched junction nucleotides: 5. The CDR3 length is 12 residues. Germline V gene lookup returns CDR1 SGHRS and CDR2 YFSETQ. Here the CDR3 DNA reads TGCGCCAGCAGCTTCACAGGGGTCGACTACACCTTC. This encodes CASSFTGVDYTF.

This clonotype occurred many times. The V and J genes are TRBV9 and TRBJ2-7; 8 bases fit TRBD2. Trimming took 1 base from V and 4 from J; bases not matched to a gene: 4. This CDR3 has 14 residues. Germline lookup yields CDR1 SGDLS and CDR2 YYNGEE. CDR3 bases: TGTGCCAGCAGCGTAAGCGGGAGCAGGTACGAGCAGTACTTC. As protein: CASSVSGSRYEQYF.

The chain has TRBV12-3 or TRBV12-4 and TRBJ1-6; a possible D gene is TRBD1 (5 bases). Trimming left V 5 bases short and J 7 bases short, with 21 bases between. CDR3 length: 17 amino acids. This chain's CDR3 is CASSEILPGTGNSPLHF. The CDR3 nucleotides read TGTGCCAGCAGTGAGATCCTCCCTGGGACTGGCAATTCACCCCTCCACTTT.

V gene TRBV4-1 combines with J gene TRBJ1-1; TRBD1 is a possible D gene (5 bases). The CDR3 consists of 14 residues. V was shortened by 3 bases and J by 1 base, with 9 bases between the two germline ends. The germline gives CDR1 MGHRA, CDR2 YSYEKL. The CDR3 loop is CASSHAGENTEAFF. In nucleotides, the CDR3 is TGCGCCAGCAGCCATGCGGGGGAGAACACTGAAGCTTTCTTT.

The sample holds many counts of this clonotype. V is TRBV7-9 and J is TRBJ2-5, with D perhaps given as TRBD1 or TRBD2 (5 bases each). The DNA end favors TRBJ2-1, so the J call may be wrong. CDR1 and CDR2 (germline): SEHNR, FQNEAQ (reference sequence). This CDR3 has 15 residues. Here the CDR3 reads CASSLGGPRSNEQFF. DNA of the CDR3: TGTGCCAGCAGCTTAGGGGGACCACGATCCAATGAGCAGTTCTTC.

This chain joins TRBV10-3 and TRBJ2-1, with 10 bases matching TRBD1. Germline CDR1 and CDR2: ENHRY and SYGVKD. V was pared by 8 bases and J by 2 bases, with 6 bases of the junction left unmatched. The CDR3 loop spans 15 amino acids. The CDR3: CAIGEGQGAYNEQFF. CDR3 nucleotide sequence: TGTGCCATCGGGGAAGGACAGGGGGCCTACAATGAGCAGTTCTTC.

The chain couples TRBV11-2 to TRBJ2-1; TRBD1 or TRBD2 may be the D gene (5 bases each). The germline V and J ends were trimmed by 0 bases and 2 bases, with 8 bases remaining between them. CDR1 is SGHAT and CDR2 is FQNNGV in the germline V gene. CDR3 length: 15 amino acids. CDR3: CASSLDVGPYNEQFF. Here the CDR3 DNA reads TGTGCCAGCAGCTTAGACGTGGGACCCTACAATGAGCAGTTCTTC.

This clonotype occurred a few times. CDR3 region: CASTPQGVAGPSYNEQFF. The CDR3 DNA is TGTGCCAGCACCCCTCAAGGGGTAGCGGGACCTTCCTACAATGAGCAGTTCTTC. The chain carries TRBV7-9 and TRBJ2-1, with 8 nucleotides matching TRBD2. J lost 1 base, V lost 7 bases, and 15 bases had no gene match. There are 18 residues in the CDR3. CDR1 and CDR2 (germline): SEHNR, FQNEAQ (reference sequence).

This clonotype was seen repeatedly, ten times or more. The rearrangement uses TRBV11-2 and TRBJ1-1; possibly TRBD1 for D (5 bases). Per the germline V gene, CDR1 is SGHAT and CDR2 is FQNNGV. The V gene lost 5 bases and the J gene lost 2 bases, with 15 bases spanning the gap. The CDR3 is made up of 15 amino acids. CDR3 amino acids: CASSHLARGNTEAFF. The CDR3 DNA follows: TGTGCCAGCAGCCATCTGGCGAGGGGTAACACTGAAGCTTTCTTT.

Turning to this clonotype: With a much larger clone just one base away, this may be a read error. The rearrangement uses TRBV19 and TRBJ2-7; the match to TRBD2 covers 14 bases. The CDR3 totals 18 residues. The germline gives CDR1 LNHDA, CDR2 SQIVND (reference sequence). V shed 6 bases, J shed 7 bases, and the junction held 17 bases outside the gene matches. DNA for the CDR3: TGTGCCAGTAGAGTAGTTCACCCGGGACTAGCGGGAGTTCCGGAGCAGTACTTC. Residues: CASRVVHPGLAGVPEQYF. Full variable domain (remainder filled in from reference TRBV19 and TRBJ2-7): DGGITQSPKYLFRKEGQNVTLSCEQNLNHDAMYWYRQDPGQGLRLIYYSQIVNDFQKGDIAEGYSVSREKKESFPLTVTSAQKNPTAFYLCASRVVHPGLAGVPEQYFGPGTRLTVT.

This clonotype was observed many times. The V call is TRBV24-1, the J call TRBJ2-2; the match to TRBD2 covers 7 bases. The CDR3 extends over 19 amino acids. Trimming cost V 6 bases and J 4 bases; bases outside gene matches: 19. Germline CDR1 KGHDR, CDR2 SFDVKD. The CDR3 loop reads CATSSSGVVTGGPTGELFF. In nucleotides, the CDR3 is TGTGCCACCAGTTCCTCGGGTGTTGTAACGGGAGGCCCCACCGGGGAGCTGTTTTTT.

On this clonotype: It may be a read error: a sequence one base away is much more abundant. For the CDR3, the DNA is TGCGCCAGCAGCCCATGGGTGGGTCCAGATGCGCAGTATTTT. Protein product: CASSPWVGPDAQYF. V and J are TRBV4-1 and TRBJ2-3; no firm D call. This CDR3 comprises 14 residues. The germline V gene encodes CDR1 MGHRA and CDR2 YSYEKL.

In its sample, this clonotype was seen many times. The chain uses TRBV7-6 and TRBJ2-7, with 9 nucleotides matching TRBD2. Looked up from germline, CDR1 is SGHVS and CDR2 is FNYEAQ. V lost 3 bases and J lost 0; bases outside the gene matches: 3. The length of the CDR3 is 15 residues. The CDR3 spells CASSLTSGSSYEQYF. CDR3 sequence (DNA): TGTGCCAGCAGCTTGACTAGCGGTAGCTCCTACGAGCAGTACTTC.

This clonotype has a count of ten or more. The genes are TRBV6-5 and TRBJ2-2, with D perhaps matching TRBD1 (7 bases). Deletions cut 3 bases from V and 6 bases from J, with 20 bases between. This CDR3 is built from 17 residues. The V gene's germline CDR1 is MNHEY and CDR2 SVGAGI. For the CDR3, the DNA is TGTGCCAGCAGTTATTGGAGGGCTACAGGGGCGCCCGGGGAGCTGTTTTTT. Protein: CASSYWRATGAPGELFF.

This clonotype was detected ten times or more. This chain joins TRBV5-1 and TRBJ2-1; 8 bases line up with TRBD2. Looked up from germline, CDR1 is SGHRS and CDR2 is YFSETQ. V shed 0 bases and J 4 bases; nucleotides not matched to a gene: 3. The CDR3 extends over 15 amino acids. CDR3 amino acids: CASSLEGLEYNEQFF. DNA for the CDR3: TGCGCCAGCAGCTTGGAGGGACTAGAATACAATGAGCAGTTCTTC.

This clonotype was picked up many times. The CDR3 nucleotides read TGTGCCAGCAGCCGTTCGTTCGTGACTGAAGCTTTCTTT. Its translation: CASSRSFVTEAFF. The chain recombines TRBV9 with TRBJ1-1; the D is unclear. The length of the CDR3 is 13 residues. Trimming stripped 4 bases from V and 5 bases from J, with 12 bases between. The germline V gene encodes CDR1 SGDLS and CDR2 YYNGEE.

This clonotype was counted ten times or more. V gene TRBV7-8 combines with J gene TRBJ1-4; a possible D gene is TRBD1 (5 bases). The CDR3 is made up of 18 amino acids. The germline V gene has CDR1 SGHVS and CDR2 FQNEAQ. The V end lost 3 bases, the J end lost 2 bases, and 19 bases lay between the germline ends. In DNA form, the CDR3 reads TGTGCCAGCAGCTTTAGGGTTGCAGGGCGGTTGACTAATGAAAAACTGTTTTTT. Protein: CASSFRVAGRLTNEKLFF.